Following are 15 T cell receptor beta chains from one sample sequenced in a study of T cells in Graves' hyperthyroidism and ophthalmopathy. RNA transcripts provided the source from which TCR beta CDR3 regions were amplified. Carried out on the TCR CDR3, a first-round RT-PCR used the HTBI primer set. One entry per CDR3 protein results from TCRdb running MiXCR on the multiplex PCR reads. The sample consists of a few hundred thousand distinct CDR3 sequences, approximately 15% of them appearing once. Input material: blood. These TCRs come from a woman under 30 with Graves' hyperthyroidism.

This clonotype was observed at least ten times. The chain is built from TRBV30 and TRBJ1-6; a possible D gene is TRBD1 (5 bases). The V gene lost 5 bases and the J gene lost 1 base, with 6 bases spanning the gap. The CDR3 totals 13 residues. Per the germline V gene, CDR1 is GTSNPN and CDR2 is SVGIG (reference sequence). This CDR3 reads CAWGGSYNSPLHF. CDR3 sequence (DNA): TGTGCCTGGGGGGGGTCCTATAATTCACCCCTCCACTTT.

In this sample, this clonotype turned up many times. This sequence joins TRBV10-3 and TRBJ1-2; D possibly corresponds to TRBD1 (6 bases). V was pared by 4 bases and J by 6 bases, with 18 bases between. This CDR3 is built from 15 residues. Germline-derived CDR1 and CDR2 are ENHRY and SYGVKD. The CDR3 DNA follows: TGTGCCATCAGTGGGGGGGGGCAGGCCCTGGATGGCTACACCTTC. Its protein is CAISGGGQALDGYTF.

The table lists this clonotype with many counts. The chain links TRBV12-3 or TRBV12-4 to TRBJ2-2, with 10 bases fitting TRBD2. The ends lost 8 bases at V and 5 bases at J; junction bases unmatched: 5. The CDR3 covers 14 residues. CDR3 region: CASRTSGSTGELFF. In nucleotides, the CDR3 is TGTGCCAGCCGGACTAGCGGTTCAACCGGGGAGCTGTTTTTT.

This clonotype occurred many times. The V gene is TRBV18, the J gene TRBJ2-7; 8 bases line up with TRBD1. V lost 5 bases, J lost 7 bases, and 7 bases stayed unmatched. The CDR3 length is 13 residues. Germline CDR1 KGHSH, CDR2 LQKENI. In DNA, the CDR3 is TGTGCCAGCTCAACCGGACAGGGAGATGAGCAGTACTTC. Residues: CASSTGQGDEQYF.

In its sample, this clonotype was seen a few times. This sequence joins TRBV7-3 and TRBJ2-1, with 12 bases that match TRBD2. Germline V gives CDR1 SGHTA, CDR2 FQGTGA. There are 18 residues in the CDR3. The ends lost 0 bases at V and 2 bases at J; junction bases unmatched: 5. CDR3 sequence (DNA): TGTGCCAGCAGCTTAACGCTGACTAGCGGGGGAGCCTACAATGAGCAGTTCTTC. Its protein is CASSLTLTSGGAYNEQFF.

This clonotype was picked up a small number of times. The V and J genes are TRBV7-9 and TRBJ1-5; 11 nucleotides align to TRBD1. From germline, CDR1 is SEHNR and CDR2 FQNEAQ (reference sequence). This CDR3 has 16 residues. V shed 3 bases and J 4 bases; nucleotides not matched to a gene: 5. DNA of the CDR3: TGTGCCAGCAGCTTGGGGACAGGGGGAAAAAATCAGCCCCAGCATTTT. This gives the protein CASSLGTGGKNQPQHF.

This clonotype was counted at least ten times. The V gene is TRBV10-3, the J gene TRBJ2-7, with TRBD2 as a possible D gene (6 bases). CDR3 length: 15 residues. Germline loops: CDR1 ENHRY, CDR2 SYGVKD. Trimming stripped 3 bases from V and 0 bases from J, with 12 bases between. Here the CDR3 DNA reads TGTGCCATCAGTGATACGGGGGAATTCTCCTACGAGCAGTACTTC. Its translation is CAISDTGEFSYEQYF.

The chain has TRBV9 and TRBJ2-1; D possibly corresponds to TRBD2 (6 bases). This CDR3 has 14 residues. V dropped 4 bases and J dropped 6 bases, with 14 bases sitting between them. Germline CDR1 SGDLS, CDR2 YYNGEE. The CDR3 DNA reads TGTGCCAGCAGCATTCAGATTAGCGGCAATGAGCAGTTCTTC. This encodes CASSIQISGNEQFF.

This chain uses TRBV27 with TRBJ2-1, with TRBD2 matching over 11 bases. Germline V gives CDR1 MNHEY, CDR2 SMNVEV (reference sequence). V lost 3 bases to trimming and J lost 4 bases; unmatched junction nucleotides: 11. The CDR3 contains 18 residues. CDR3 coding DNA: TGTGCCAGCAGTTTCCTACTGCCGGGACTAGCGGCATACAATGAGCAGTTCTTC. The encoded protein is CASSFLLPGLAAYNEQFF.

Ten or more counts support this clonotype. The rearrangement joins TRBV12-3 or TRBV12-4 to TRBJ1-3, with a tentative D call TRBD1 (5 bases). This CDR3 comprises 14 residues. V was shortened by 5 bases and J by 0 bases, with 8 bases between the two germline ends. CDR3 region: CASSTGGSGNTIYF. CDR3 bases: TGTGCCAGCAGTACCGGGGGCTCTGGAAACACCATATATTTT.

This clonotype was observed at least ten times. This chain links TRBV27 with TRBJ1-1; D is ambiguous. With 2 bases removed from V and 4 bases from J, the gap between germline ends came to 14 bases. CDR1 is MNHEY and CDR2 is SMNVEV in the germline V gene (reference sequence). This CDR3 spans 15 amino acids. DNA for the CDR3: TGTGCCAGCAGTTTAACCCGGCCGAGCCTCACTGAAGCTTTCTTT. This gives the protein CASSLTRPSLTEAFF.

The table lists this clonotype with many counts. The chain recombines TRBV20-1 with TRBJ1-2; D is perhaps TRBD1 (6 bases). The CDR3 is 14 residues long. CDR1 and CDR2 from the germline V gene are DFQATT and SNEGSKA (reference sequence). The V end lost 4 bases, the J end lost 7 bases, and 19 bases lay between the germline ends. CDR3 protein: CSANRDTEAAGYTF. The CDR3 DNA reads as TGCAGTGCTAACCGGGACACCGAGGCGGCTGGCTACACCTTC.

There are a few counts of this clonotype. This chain connects TRBV25-1 to TRBJ1-3, with D maybe TRBD1 (5 bases). Between the trimmed V and J ends, which lost 1 base and 6 bases, there was a span of 13 bases. CDR1 and CDR2 from the germline V gene are MGHDK and SYGVNS. The CDR3 contains 15 residues. This CDR3 reads CASSEFPIGTNTIYF. CDR3 sequence (DNA): TGTGCCAGCAGTGAATTTCCGATTGGGACAAACACCATATATTTT.

This clonotype was seen at least ten times. The chain recombines TRBV5-6 with TRBJ2-1; tentatively, D is TRBD1 (6 bases). Germline V gene data show CDR1 as SGHDT and CDR2 as YYEEEE. Trimming removed 0 bases at V and 0 bases at J, with 13 bases between. The CDR3 covers 17 residues. The CDR3: CASSLAPGQSSYNEQFF. The CDR3 DNA reads as TGTGCCAGCAGCTTGGCCCCGGGACAAAGCTCCTACAATGAGCAGTTCTTC.

The rearrangement joins TRBV29-1 to TRBJ2-1, with 8 bases identical to TRBD2. The CDR3 runs 14 residues. Germline V gene sequence: CDR1 SQVTM, CDR2 ANQGSEA. V was clipped by 6 bases and J by 6 bases; unmatched bases: 10. CDR3 protein: CSVVGPGGSNEQFF. The CDR3 DNA reads as TGCAGCGTAGTCGGACCGGGAGGGAGCAATGAGCAGTTCTTC.